Listed below are T cell receptor beta chains from one sample, sequenced in a study of OX40 agonist ivuxolimab in advanced cancers. Measured with immunoSEQ multiplex PCR; TCRdb has only the in-frame clones, and not every one. The sample yields about 63,000 clones, over 75% seen once. The source material was CD4+ or CD8+ T cells sorted from blood, sampled in a trial of the OX40 agonist ivuxolimab. The receptor source for this set is an adult with an advanced solid tumor such as melanoma, head and neck, liver or kidney cancer. The CDR3 runs from the conserved cysteine through the conserved F or W. D genes are given only for firm matches. The listing skips clone size in some rows; elsewhere it reads once, few, many or a size class.

CDR3nt	CDR3aa	v_gene	j_gene	d_gene	abundance
TGTGCCACCAGCAGAGGCAGAGGGGTCGGAAACACCATATATTTT	CATSRGRGVGNTIYF	TRBV15	TRBJ1-3	NA	once
TGTGCCACCAGCAGAGATGGACTTCCGGGAAACACTGAAGCTTTCTTT	CATSRDGLPGNTEAFF	TRBV15	TRBJ1-1	NA	NA
TGTGCCAGCAGCTTAGGGGACTCTGGCTACACCTTC	CASSLGDSGYTF	TRBV7-9	TRBJ1-2	NA	NA
TGTGCCAGCTCACCACCTTCCAGGATAAATGAAAAACTGTTTTTT	CASSPPSRINEKLFF	TRBV18	TRBJ1-4	NA	NA
TGTGCCAGCAGCTCCCCGGGTTACAGGGTTGGGCAGTTCTTC	CASSSPGYRVGQFF	TRBV11-2	TRBJ2-1	NA	NA
TGTGCCAGCAGTTACGCTAGCGGGTTGTCCTACGAGCAGTACTTC	CASSYASGLSYEQYF	TRBV6-5	TRBJ2-7	TRBD2	NA
TGTGCCAGCAGTGAACTTTTAGGGGGTAGGTCCTACAATGAGCAGTTCTTC	CASSELLGGRSYNEQFF	TRBV6-1	TRBJ2-1	NA	NA
TGTGCCATCAGTGAGTCATTAGCGGTCACCGGGGAGCTGTTTTTT	CAISESLAVTGELFF	TRBV10-3	TRBJ2-2	NA	NA
TGTGCCAGCGGTGAGGAGGGAGGCAATCAGCCCCAGCATTTT	CASGEEGGNQPQHF	TRBV6-1	TRBJ1-5	NA	NA
TGTGCCAGCAGCTTGGGCAGCTCCTACGAGCAGTACTTC	CASSLGSSYEQYF	TRBV5-4	TRBJ2-7	NA	once
TGTGCCAGCTCACCACCCGGTACTGCAGCCCCTAATGAAAAACTGTTTTTT	CASSPPGTAAPNEKLFF	TRBV18	TRBJ1-4	NA	NA
TGCGCCAGCAGCTTGGTCGGGGCTACAGTGAGTGAAAAACTGTTTTTT	CASSLVGATVSEKLFF	TRBV5-1	TRBJ1-4	NA	NA
TGTGCCAGTATTGGGACAGGAAGAGGTGATACGCAGTATTTT	CASIGTGRGDTQYF	TRBV19	TRBJ2-3	TRBD1	NA
TGCGCCAGCAGCTTGGCCGGGTGGGGCCGGAACACTGAAGCTTTCTTT	CASSLAGWGRNTEAFF	TRBV5-1	TRBJ1-1	NA	NA
TGCGCCAGTACCTTAGGGACAAACAATAATTCACCCCTCCACTTT	CASTLGTNNNSPLHF	TRBV5-1	TRBJ1-6	NA	NA
TGTGCCAGCAGTTACGGTCGGGCCCTCGGGGCTTTCTTT	CASSYGRALGAFF	TRBV6-5	TRBJ1-1	NA	NA
TGCGCCAGCAGGGTCGCAGGGGGCTCGGGGGACACCATATATTTT	CASRVAGGSGDTIYF	TRBV5-1	TRBJ1-3	TRBD1	NA
TGTGCCAGCAGCGCGATAGGGGGGGATAACTATGGCTACACCTTC	CASSAIGGDNYGYTF	TRBV2	TRBJ1-2	NA	NA
TGCGCCAGCAGCTTGGGGCAGGGGGGTGAAAAACTGTTTTTT	CASSLGQGGEKLFF	TRBV5-1	TRBJ1-4	TRBD1	NA
TGTGCCAGCAGCTTCGCGGCGTACACCGGGGAGCTGTTTTTT	CASSFAAYTGELFF	TRBV5-6	TRBJ2-2	NA	NA
TGTGCCATCAGTGACCGGGGGGATGGGGCTATCTTC	CAISDRGDGAIF	TRBV10-3	TRBJ1-2	NA	once
TGTGCCAGCAGACTAGCGGGGACATGGGGGTACTTC	CASRLAGTWGYF	TRBV2	TRBJ2-5	TRBD2	NA
TGTGCCAGTAGCCTACTAGCGGGAGGACCGAATGAGCAGTTCTTC	CASSLLAGGPNEQFF	TRBV19	TRBJ2-1	TRBD2	once
TGCGCCAGCAGTGGGGGGAAGGACAGCTCCTACAATGAGCAGTTCTTC	CASSGGKDSSYNEQFF	TRBV10-2	TRBJ2-1	NA	few
TGTGCCAGCAGCTTAATCGGGACAGGGGTAGAGACCCAGTACTTC	CASSLIGTGVETQYF	TRBV7-9	TRBJ2-5	TRBD1	few
TGTGCCAGTAGTATAAACAGAAGCTCTGGAAACACCATATATTTT	CASSINRSSGNTIYF	TRBV19	TRBJ1-3	NA	NA
TGTGCCAGCAGTTACTCGTCCGGGAGCAACTATGGCTACACCTTC	CASSYSSGSNYGYTF	TRBV6-5	TRBJ1-2	NA	NA
TGTGCCAGCAGCTTATACAGGGAACGGACTGAAGCTTTCTTT	CASSLYRERTEAFF	TRBV11-2	TRBJ1-1	NA	NA
TGCAGTGCCAAGTACGTGCTTGAAGCTTTCTTT	CSAKYVLEAFF	TRBV20-1	TRBJ1-1	NA	NA
TGTGCCAGCAGTGAGGCGGGGAAGGCAGATACGCAGTATTTT	CASSEAGKADTQYF	TRBV25-1	TRBJ2-3	NA	NA
TGTGCCAGCAGCGTAGGGCCAGGGGGCGAAAAACTGTTTTTT	CASSVGPGGEKLFF	TRBV9	TRBJ1-4	TRBD1	NA
TGCGCCAGCCACCACTCCCCCCTCTACGAGCAGTACTTC	CASHHSPLYEQYF	TRBV5-1	TRBJ2-7	NA	NA
TGTGCCAGCAGCTGGGGGCCGGGGGAAACTGAAGCTTTCTTT	CASSWGPGETEAFF	TRBV6-5	TRBJ1-1	NA	NA
TGTGCCAGCAGCTTTAGGGGGTCGGTGAACACTGAAGCTTTCTTT	CASSFRGSVNTEAFF	TRBV11-2	TRBJ1-1	NA	NA
TGTGCCAGCCTTAGGACAGGGGTAGTCTACGAGCAGTACTTC	CASLRTGVVYEQYF	TRBV5-6	TRBJ2-7	TRBD1	NA
TGCGCCAGCAGCCCCAGGGCAGGGTCTAGCAATCAGCCCCAGCATTTT	CASSPRAGSSNQPQHF	TRBV4-1	TRBJ1-5	NA	few
TGCAGCGTTGAAAGGGGGACTAACACTGAAGCTTTCTTT	CSVERGTNTEAFF	TRBV29-1	TRBJ1-1	NA	NA
TGTGCCAGCAGAGAGAATTTGAACACTGAAGCTTTCTTT	CASRENLNTEAFF	TRBV6-6	TRBJ1-1	NA	NA
TGCGCCAGCAGTGTGGGGGGAATAGGGAACTATGGCTACACCTTC	CASSVGGIGNYGYTF	TRBV5-1	TRBJ1-2	NA	NA
TGCGCCAGCAGCTTCGGACAGGGGGGGACCGGGGAGCTGTTTTTT	CASSFGQGGTGELFF	TRBV5-1	TRBJ2-2	TRBD1	NA
TGTGCCAGCAGCCCAGTTACGGGGACTAGTGACACCGGGGAGCTGTTTTTT	CASSPVTGTSDTGELFF	TRBV5-4	TRBJ2-2	TRBD2	NA
TGTGCCAGCAGCTTGGGAGAAAACAATGAGCAGTTCTTC	CASSLGENNEQFF	TRBV5-4	TRBJ2-1	NA	NA
TGTGCCAGCAGCCCCCCAGGGGGACAATTGCACTCCTACGAGCAGTACTTC	CASSPPGGQLHSYEQYF	TRBV13	TRBJ2-7	TRBD1	NA
TGTGCCAGCAGCTTACAGGGGGATGGGGCCAACGTCCTGACTTTC	CASSLQGDGANVLTF	TRBV11-2	TRBJ2-6	TRBD1	NA
TGTGCCAGCAGTTTAATGCCGGTATCGGTCACTGAAGCTTTCTTT	CASSLMPVSVTEAFF	TRBV28	TRBJ1-1	NA	NA
TGTGCCAGCAGTGTGGTGGGGAGGGATAACTATGGCTACACCTTC	CASSVVGRDNYGYTF	TRBV28	TRBJ1-2	NA	NA
TGTGCCAGCAGTCTGGGCCAGGGGGATCTGCCCCAGCATTTT	CASSLGQGDLPQHF	TRBV5-5	TRBJ1-5	TRBD1	NA
TGCAGCGTTGAAGACCCCCCCGGGAGGGGGACAGATACGCAGTATTTT	CSVEDPPGRGTDTQYF	TRBV29-1	TRBJ2-3	TRBD2	once
TGTGCCAGCAGTGGGGGAGGGTGGGAGACCCAGTACTTC	CASSGGGWETQYF	TRBV6-1	TRBJ2-5	TRBD2	NA
TGCGCCAGCAGCTTCGGGGGTACGCAGTATTTT	CASSFGGTQYF	TRBV5-1	TRBJ2-3	NA	NA
TGCGCCAGCAGCCAAGTCGCAGGGGGCGTATATCAGCCCCAGCATTTT	CASSQVAGGVYQPQHF	TRBV4-1	TRBJ1-5	TRBD1	NA
TGTGCCAGCAGCTTAATTTACAGAGGCTCCTATAATTCACCCCTCCACTTT	CASSLIYRGSYNSPLHF	TRBV5-5	TRBJ1-6	NA	NA
TGTGCCAGTAGTATAGTGGCGGGAGGGCCCATGGATGAGCAGTTCTTC	CASSIVAGGPMDEQFF	TRBV19	TRBJ2-1	TRBD2	NA
TGTGCCACCTCATCCGGGACAGGGTTAGACGAGCAGTACTTC	CATSSGTGLDEQYF	TRBV21-1	TRBJ2-7	NA	NA
TGCGCCAGCAGCTTGGCTCGGTCTGGGGCCAACGTCCTGACTTTC	CASSLARSGANVLTF	TRBV5-1	TRBJ2-6	NA	once
TGTGCCAGCAGTTACGGGGCAGAGCTGTTTTTT	CASSYGAELFF	TRBV6-5	TRBJ2-2	NA	NA
TGCGCCAGCAGCACCTGGGGCCGAGAGACCCAGTACTTC	CASSTWGRETQYF	TRBV5-1	TRBJ2-5	NA	once
TGTGCCAGCAGTAAGGGCGATAGGATCACTGAAGCTTTCTTT	CASSKGDRITEAFF	TRBV28	TRBJ1-1	NA	NA
TGTGCCAGCAGTTACCTCCCACGAAATACGCAGTATTTT	CASSYLPRNTQYF	TRBV2	TRBJ2-3	NA	NA